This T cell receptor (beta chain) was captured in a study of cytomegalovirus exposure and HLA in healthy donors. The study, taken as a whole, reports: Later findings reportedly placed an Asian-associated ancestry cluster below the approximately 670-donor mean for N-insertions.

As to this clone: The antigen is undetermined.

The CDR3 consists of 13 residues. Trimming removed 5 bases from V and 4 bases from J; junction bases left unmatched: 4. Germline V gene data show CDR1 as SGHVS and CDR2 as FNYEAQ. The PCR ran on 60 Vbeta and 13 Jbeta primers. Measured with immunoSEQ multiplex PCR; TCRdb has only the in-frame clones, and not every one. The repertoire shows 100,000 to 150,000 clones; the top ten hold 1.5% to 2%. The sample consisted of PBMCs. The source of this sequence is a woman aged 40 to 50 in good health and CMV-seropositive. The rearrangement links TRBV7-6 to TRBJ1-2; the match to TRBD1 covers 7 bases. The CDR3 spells CASSVDRVYGYTF. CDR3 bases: TGTGCCAGCAGCGTAGACAGGGTCTATGGCTACACCTTC. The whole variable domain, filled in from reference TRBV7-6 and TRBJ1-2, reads GAGVSQSPRYKVTKRGQDVALRCDPISGHVSLYWYRQALGQGPEFLTYFNYEAQQDKSGLPNDRFSAERPEGSISTLTIQRTEQRDSAMYRCASSVDRVYGYTFGSGTRLTVV.